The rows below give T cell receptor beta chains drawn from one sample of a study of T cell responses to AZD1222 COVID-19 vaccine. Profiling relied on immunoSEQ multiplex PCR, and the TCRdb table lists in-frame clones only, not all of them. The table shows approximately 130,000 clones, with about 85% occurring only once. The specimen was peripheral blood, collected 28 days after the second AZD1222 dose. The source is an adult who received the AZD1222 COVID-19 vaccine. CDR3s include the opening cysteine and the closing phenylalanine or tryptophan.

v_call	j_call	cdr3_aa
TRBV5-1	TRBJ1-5	CASSLLEGSQPQHF
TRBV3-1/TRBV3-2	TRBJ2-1	CASSQVTGTGGDEQFF
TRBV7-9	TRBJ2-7	CASSPRDTLGVYF
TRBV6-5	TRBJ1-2	CASSYDRDRRGYTF
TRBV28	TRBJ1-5	CASSSPLGTRSQPQHF
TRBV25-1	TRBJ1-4	CASSESGREKLFF
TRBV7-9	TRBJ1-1	CASSPVNRNTEAFF
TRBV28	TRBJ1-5	CASSPGLPSQPQHF
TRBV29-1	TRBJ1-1	CSGRQGGGTEAFF
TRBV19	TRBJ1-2	CASVIYGYTF
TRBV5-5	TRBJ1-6	CASSSYSSSYNSPLHF
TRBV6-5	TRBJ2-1	CASSYSILAPNEQFF
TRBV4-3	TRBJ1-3	CASSQGASNSGNTIYF